This is a list of T cell receptor beta chains from one sample in a study of T-cell reconstitution after alpha-beta-depleted transplantation in children. MiXCR, applied by TCRdb to the PCR reads, yields one record per CDR3 protein. The sample carries under 350,000 distinct CDR3 sequences, about 10% recorded once. Sequencing used PBMCs from the stem cell graft donor, obtained from the stem cell graft. These receptors all come from a human donor who donated a stem cell graft to a child with SCID. Each CDR3 is given with its conserved first and last residue. A D gene is named only where the DNA matches it firmly. Some rows mark clone size as missing; the rest say once, few, many or name a class of expanded clone.

size: few; V: TRBV12-3/TRBV12-4; J: TRBJ1-4; D: NA; CDR3: CASSFVAGATTNEKLFF; DNA: TGTGCCAGCAGTTTTGTGGCAGGGGCCACAACTAATGAAAAACTGTTTTTT
size: few; V: TRBV20-1; J: TRBJ2-5; D: NA; CDR3: CSASDGGKETQYF; DNA: TGCAGTGCTAGTGACGGGGGAAAAGAGACCCAGTACTTC
size: NA; V: TRBV12-3/TRBV12-4; J: TRBJ1-2; D: NA; CDR3: CASAQGYGYTF; DNA: TGTGCCAGTGCACAGGGCTATGGCTACACCTTC
size: few; V: TRBV20-1; J: TRBJ2-7; D: NA; CDR3: CSARIPGHEQYF; DNA: TGCAGTGCTAGAATTCCAGGGCACGAGCAGTACTTC
size: NA; V: TRBV10-3; J: TRBJ2-6; D: TRBD1; CDR3: CAISERTGTGANVLTF; DNA: TGTGCCATCAGTGAGCGGACAGGGACTGGGGCCAACGTCCTGACTTTC
size: many; V: TRBV5-1; J: TRBJ2-6; D: NA; CDR3: CASSPQLGGANVLTF; DNA: TGCGCCAGCAGCCCTCAGCTGGGCGGGGCCAACGTCCTGACTTTC
size: NA; V: TRBV20-1; J: TRBJ2-7; D: NA; CDR3: CSASSSTSYEQYF; DNA: TGCAGTGCTAGCTCTTCGACGTCCTACGAGCAGTACTTC
size: few; V: TRBV27; J: TRBJ1-5; D: TRBD1; CDR3: CASSLRPGGDQPQHF; DNA: TGTGCCAGCAGTTTACGCCCAGGGGGGGATCAGCCCCAGCATTTT
size: many; V: TRBV12-3/TRBV12-4; J: TRBJ1-6; D: NA; CDR3: CASSLLQVDNSPLHF; DNA: TGTGCCAGCAGTTTACTCCAGGTCGATAATTCACCCCTCCACTTT
size: NA; V: TRBV10-3; J: TRBJ2-1; D: TRBD2; CDR3: CAVARVAGVHEQFF; DNA: TGTGCCGTCGCCCGGGTAGCGGGGGTCCATGAGCAGTTCTTC
size: many; V: TRBV12-3/TRBV12-4; J: TRBJ2-2; D: NA; CDR3: CASRDGTGELFF; DNA: TGTGCCAGCAGAGACGGGACCGGGGAGCTGTTTTTT
size: few; V: TRBV12-5; J: TRBJ2-7; D: NA; CDR3: CASGLVLVNSYEQYF; DNA: TGTGCTAGTGGTTTGGTACTGGTGAACTCCTACGAGCAGTACTTC
size: NA; V: TRBV19; J: TRBJ1-5; D: TRBD1; CDR3: CASSQQGDKHF; DNA: TGTGCCAGTAGTCAACAGGGGGACAAGCATTTT
size: NA; V: TRBV4-1; J: TRBJ2-7; D: TRBD1; CDR3: CASSPSGTGLYEQYF; DNA: TGCGCCAGCAGCCCGTCCGGGACAGGTCTATACGAGCAGTACTTC
size: NA; V: TRBV7-9; J: TRBJ2-7; D: NA; CDR3: CASSLIEAYEQYF; DNA: TGTGCCAGCAGCTTAATCGAAGCTTACGAGCAGTACTTC
size: many; V: TRBV25-1; J: TRBJ1-2; D: NA; CDR3: CASRHPNYGYTF; DNA: TGTGCCAGCAGGCATCCTAACTATGGCTACACCTTC
size: NA; V: TRBV20-1; J: TRBJ2-7; D: NA; CDR3: CSARPLQATDSYEQYF; DNA: TGCAGTGCTAGACCCCTCCAAGCAACTGACTCCTACGAGCAGTACTTC
size: few; V: TRBV5-1; J: TRBJ2-2; D: NA; CDR3: CASSLDASLGLFF; DNA: TGCGCCAGCAGCTTGGATGCGTCCTTAGGGCTGTTTTTT
size: NA; V: TRBV12-3/TRBV12-4; J: TRBJ2-7; D: NA; CDR3: CASSSAEHYEQYF; DNA: TGTGCCAGCAGTTCCGCGGAACACTACGAGCAGTACTTC
size: NA; V: TRBV5-1; J: TRBJ1-1; D: TRBD1; CDR3: CASSWGTGMNTEAFF; DNA: TGCGCCAGCAGCTGGGGGACAGGCATGAACACTGAAGCTTTCTTT
size: few; V: TRBV2; J: TRBJ1-5; D: NA; CDR3: CASSERKGGQGFQPQHF; DNA: TGTGCCAGCAGTGAAAGGAAAGGGGGGCAGGGTTTTCAGCCCCAGCATTTT
size: few; V: TRBV11-2; J: TRBJ1-4; D: NA; CDR3: CASTLGPLEKLFF; DNA: TGTGCCAGCACCTTAGGCCCACTCGAAAAACTGTTTTTT
size: many; V: TRBV10-3; J: TRBJ2-7; D: TRBD1; CDR3: CAISVGTGGRYEQYF; DNA: TGTGCCATCAGTGTCGGGACAGGAGGCAGGTACGAGCAGTACTTC
size: NA; V: TRBV5-1; J: TRBJ2-6; D: TRBD1; CDR3: CASRFETSGQGASGANVLTF; DNA: TGCGCCAGCAGATTTGAGACATCAGGGCAGGGGGCAAGTGGGGCCAACGTCCTGACTTTC
size: few; V: TRBV5-1; J: TRBJ2-7; D: TRBD2; CDR3: CASSLASGAGYEQYF; DNA: TGCGCCAGCAGCTTGGCCAGCGGGGCGGGATACGAGCAGTACTTC
size: few; V: TRBV3-1; J: TRBJ2-3; D: NA; CDR3: CASTKVGTGTDTQYF; DNA: TGTGCCAGCACCAAAGTGGGCACTGGGACAGATACGCAGTATTTT
size: few; V: TRBV7-9; J: TRBJ2-2; D: TRBD2; CDR3: CASSNPPSGVTGELFF; DNA: TGTGCCAGCAGCAATCCCCCTAGCGGGGTTACCGGGGAGCTGTTTTTT
size: many; V: TRBV20-1; J: TRBJ2-1; D: TRBD2; CDR3: CSARGLAGYNEQFF; DNA: TGCAGTGCTAGGGGGCTAGCGGGTTACAATGAGCAGTTCTTC
size: many; V: TRBV3-1; J: TRBJ2-3; D: NA; CDR3: CASSQGALLTDTQYF; DNA: TGTGCCAGCAGCCAGGGAGCCCTGTTGACAGATACGCAGTATTTT
size: few; V: TRBV20-1; J: TRBJ1-1; D: NA; CDR3: CSASGGMGGGYTEAFF; DNA: TGCAGTGCTAGTGGTGGCATGGGTGGGGGATACACTGAAGCTTTCTTT
size: many; V: TRBV20-1; J: TRBJ2-7; D: NA; CDR3: CSAFGSIYEQYF; DNA: TGCAGTGCGTTTGGGTCTATCTACGAGCAGTACTTC
size: NA; V: TRBV18; J: TRBJ2-5; D: TRBD2; CDR3: CASSPPTGLAGEETQYF; DNA: TGTGCCAGCTCACCACCTACCGGACTAGCGGGGGAGGAGACCCAGTACTTC
size: many; V: TRBV18; J: TRBJ2-7; D: TRBD2; CDR3: CASSPRFGGANSYEQYF; DNA: TGTGCCAGCTCACCAAGGTTCGGGGGGGCGAACTCCTACGAGCAGTACTTC
size: NA; V: TRBV9; J: TRBJ1-4; D: NA; CDR3: CASSVAPGANEKLFF; DNA: TGTGCCAGCAGCGTTGCACCCGGGGCTAATGAAAAACTGTTTTTT
size: few; V: TRBV7-9; J: TRBJ2-3; D: NA; CDR3: CASSPGTATDTQYF; DNA: TGTGCCAGCAGCCCCGGTACAGCAACGGATACGCAGTATTTT
size: few; V: TRBV7-6; J: TRBJ2-2; D: NA; CDR3: CASSSIGQGTSGELFF; DNA: TGTGCCAGCAGCTCCATAGGGCAGGGGACATCCGGGGAGCTGTTTTTT
size: NA; V: TRBV20-1; J: TRBJ2-1; D: TRBD2; CDR3: CSASSGGLNEQFF; DNA: TGCAGTGCTAGTAGCGGGGGTCTCAATGAGCAGTTCTTC
size: few; V: TRBV9; J: TRBJ1-6; D: NA; CDR3: CASSVFGQNSPLHF; DNA: TGTGCCAGCAGCGTATTCGGACAGAATTCACCCCTCCACTTT